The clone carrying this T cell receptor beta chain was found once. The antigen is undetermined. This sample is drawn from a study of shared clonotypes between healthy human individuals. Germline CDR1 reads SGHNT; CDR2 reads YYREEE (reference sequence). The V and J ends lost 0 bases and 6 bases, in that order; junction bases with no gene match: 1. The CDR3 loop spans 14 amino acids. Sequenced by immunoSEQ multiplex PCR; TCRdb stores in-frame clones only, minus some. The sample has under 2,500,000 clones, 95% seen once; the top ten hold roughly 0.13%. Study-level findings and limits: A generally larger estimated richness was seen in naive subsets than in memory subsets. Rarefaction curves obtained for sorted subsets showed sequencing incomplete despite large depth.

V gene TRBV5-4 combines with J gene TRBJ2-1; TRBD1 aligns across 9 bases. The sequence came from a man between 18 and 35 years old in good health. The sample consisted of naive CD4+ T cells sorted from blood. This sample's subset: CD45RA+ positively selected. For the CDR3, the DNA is TGTGCCAGCAGCTTGGGGGACAGGGTCAATGAGCAGTTCTTC. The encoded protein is CASSLGDRVNEQFF.